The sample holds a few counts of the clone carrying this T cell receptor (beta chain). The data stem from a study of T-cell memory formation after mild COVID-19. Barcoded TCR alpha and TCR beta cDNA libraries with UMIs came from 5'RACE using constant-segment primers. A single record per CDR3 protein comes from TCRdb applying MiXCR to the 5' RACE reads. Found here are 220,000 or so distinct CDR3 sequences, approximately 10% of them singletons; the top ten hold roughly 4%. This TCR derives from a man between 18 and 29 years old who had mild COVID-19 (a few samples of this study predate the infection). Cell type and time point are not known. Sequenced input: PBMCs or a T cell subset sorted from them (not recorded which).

CDR3 coding DNA: TGCGCCAGCAGCCCAAGATTTCCGAGCTCCTATAATTCACCCCTCCACTTT. Translation gives CASSPRFPSSYNSPLHF. V is TRBV5-1 and J is TRBJ1-6; no clear D gene. This CDR3 spans 17 amino acids. Looked up from germline, CDR1 is SGHRS and CDR2 is YFSETQ. V lost 4 bases and J 0 bases, leaving 14 bases between the germline ends.